This passage covers 5 T cell receptor beta chains from one sample sequenced in a study of technical replicates of blood from several donors. TCRdb keeps only in-frame clones here, not all; method: immunoSEQ multiplex PCR. This sample yields 75,000 to 80,000 clones, of which 94% are seen a single time; approximately 0.4% belongs to the top ten. Source material: T cells isolated from PBMCs. The receptor set was obtained from a human donor in good health.

The chain employs TRBV30 and TRBJ1-4; D gene unclear. This CDR3 contains 12 residues. V was cut by 2 bases and J by 4 bases, with 5 bases left in between. Per the germline V gene, CDR1 is GTSNPN and CDR2 is SVGIG (reference sequence). This CDR3 is CAWSPFNEKLFF. The CDR3 DNA follows: TGTGCCTGGAGTCCGTTTAATGAAAAACTGTTTTTT.

This clone has only one observation. This chain uses TRBV5-4 with TRBJ2-2; 8 bases fit TRBD2. This CDR3 has 14 residues. CDR1 is SGHNT and CDR2 is YYREEE in the germline V gene (reference sequence). V dropped 5 bases and J dropped 4; count of bases not matched to a gene: 4. For the CDR3, the DNA is TGTGCCAGCAGGGTAGCGGGAAGCACCGGGGAGCTGTTTTTT. Its translation is CASRVAGSTGELFF.

The chain has TRBV5-1 and TRBJ1-4, with 8 bases lining up with TRBD1. In germline, CDR1 is SGHRS, CDR2 YFSETQ. J gave up 7 bases and V 4 bases, and 6 bases lay outside the gene matches. The CDR3 has 14 amino acids. The CDR3 loop reads CASSLDREGEKLFF. The CDR3 bases are TGCGCCAGCAGCCTGGACAGGGAGGGTGAAAAACTGTTTTTT.

This chain's CDR3 is CASSLSGQGAFYYGYTF. DNA of the CDR3: TGTGCCAGCAGTTTATCAGGACAGGGGGCGTTCTACTATGGCTACACCTTC. The chain carries TRBV27 and TRBJ1-2, with 11 bases identical to TRBD1. Trimming removed 0 bases from V and 3 bases from J; junction bases left unmatched: 6. Germline V gene lookup returns CDR1 MNHEY and CDR2 SMNVEV (reference sequence). The CDR3 has 17 amino acids.

This clone has a single count. The chain links TRBV7-9 to TRBJ2-7; possibly TRBD1 for D (6 bases). The V gene's germline CDR1 is SEHNR and CDR2 FQNEAQ (reference sequence). The CDR3 has 14 amino acids. V lost 5 bases to trimming and J lost 8 bases, with 19 bases between them. CDR3 in amino acids: CASSTWDNAHKQYF. DNA for the CDR3: TGTGCCAGCAGCACATGGGACAACGCACACAAGCAGTACTTC.